These 10 T cell receptor beta chains came from one sample sequenced in a study of T cells in Graves' hyperthyroidism and ophthalmopathy. TCR beta CDR3 regions were amplified from RNA transcripts. A set of HTBI primers served as the primers for a first-round RT-PCR of the TCR CDR3. TCRdb itself ran the multiplex PCR reads through MiXCR, one entry per CDR3 protein. This sample has 250,000 or so distinct CDR3 sequences, with approximately 16% found just once. Sequenced sample: blood. The receptors derive from a woman in her forties or fifties with Graves' hyperthyroidism that later progressed to Graves' ophthalmopathy.

V gene TRBV9 combines with J gene TRBJ1-1; maybe TRBD1 (5 bases). There are 13 residues in the CDR3. The germline CDR1 and CDR2 sequences are SGDLS and YYNGEE. Deletions cut 4 bases from V and 7 bases from J, with 14 bases between. CDR3 DNA sequence: TGTGCCAGCAGCCTAGGGGTCTTAAGTGAAGCTTTCTTT. Amino acid sequence: CASSLGVLSEAFF.

This clonotype was seen more than once but under ten times. V is TRBV10-2 and J is TRBJ2-7; 9 positions agree with TRBD2. The CDR3 totals 16 residues. V trimming: 3 bases; J trimming: 0 bases; junction bases outside the gene matches: 6. The germline CDR1 and CDR2 sequences are WSHSY and SAAADI. CDR3: CASSDPGLALSYEQYF. In nucleotides, the CDR3 is TGCGCCAGCAGTGACCCAGGACTAGCGCTCTCCTACGAGCAGTACTTC.

This clonotype was seen more than once but under ten times. This chain joins TRBV10-3 and TRBJ1-4; 8 bases align to TRBD1. The CDR3 loop spans 15 amino acids. V lost 9 bases to trimming and J lost 8 bases; unmatched junction nucleotides: 14. CDR1 and CDR2 from the germline V gene are ENHRY and SYGVKD. This chain's CDR3 is CAIKSGQGAEEKLFF. As DNA, the CDR3 is TGTGCCATAAAATCGGGGCAGGGGGCAGAAGAAAAACTGTTTTTT.

This clonotype was observed many times. This sequence joins TRBV6-1 and TRBJ2-2; D is uncertain. CDR3 length: 13 amino acids. Germline CDR1 reads MNHNS; CDR2 reads SASEGT. V lost 5 bases to trimming and J lost 6 bases, with 10 bases between them. This CDR3 is CASSSPGSGELFF. As DNA, the CDR3 is TGTGCCAGCAGTTCCCCTGGCTCCGGGGAGCTGTTTTTT.

The sample holds many counts of this clonotype. The chain recombines TRBV24-1 with TRBJ2-3; 8 positions agree with TRBD1. Germline V gives CDR1 KGHDR, CDR2 SFDVKD. V dropped 2 bases and J dropped 6; count of bases not matched to a gene: 6. The CDR3 runs to 15 residues. The CDR3 sequence: CATSDSGTGPDTQYF. The CDR3 DNA reads TGTGCCACCAGTGATTCCGGGACAGGACCCGATACGCAGTATTTT.

This clonotype has ten or more counts. The chain employs TRBV3-1 and TRBJ1-5; unclear D gene. The CDR3 runs to 15 residues. V lost 0 bases and J lost 6, with 12 bases in between. CDR1 LGHDT and CDR2 YNNKEL come from the germline V gene (reference sequence). CDR3 nucleotide sequence: TGTGCCAGCAGCCAAGACGGCAGAGGGAGTCAGCCCCAGCATTTT. This gives the protein CASSQDGRGSQPQHF.

This clonotype appeared a few times. This chain links TRBV19 with TRBJ2-1; D might be TRBD2 (6 bases). Germline CDR1 and CDR2: LNHDA and SQIVND (reference sequence). Trimming took off 5 bases at V and 4 bases at J, with 15 bases between the two ends. CDR3 size: 15 residues. Here the CDR3 reads CASSVLGAGYNEQFF. CDR3 sequence (DNA): TGTGCCAGTAGTGTCCTAGGCGCGGGATACAATGAGCAGTTCTTC.

In its sample, this clonotype was seen many times. V gene TRBV20-1 combines with J gene TRBJ1-1; D is unclear. The CDR3 has 9 amino acids. The V gene's germline CDR1 is DFQATT and CDR2 SNEGSKA (reference sequence). The V gene lost 3 bases and the J gene lost 6 bases, with 2 bases spanning the gap. CDR3 in DNA: TGCAGTGCTAGCCCTGAAGCTTTCTTT. Its protein is CSASPEAFF.

This clonotype was seen at least ten times. CDR3 residues: CASSLQEDTQYF. The CDR3 nucleotides read TGTGCCAGCAGTTTACAGGAAGATACGCAGTATTTT. The V gene is TRBV28, the J gene TRBJ2-3; D not certain. V lost 2 bases, J lost 5 bases, and 5 bases lay in between. The CDR3 extends over 12 amino acids. Germline V gene sequence: CDR1 MDHEN, CDR2 SYDVKM.

This clonotype was seen only a few times. The chain has TRBV7-6 and TRBJ1-6; 7 bases line up with TRBD1. This CDR3 has 17 residues. V was clipped by 6 bases and J by 0 bases; unmatched bases: 8. Germline V gene lookup returns CDR1 SGHVS and CDR2 FNYEAQ. The CDR3 DNA follows: TGTGCCAGCAGTTCCGGACAGGAAAGCTCCTATAATTCACCCCTCCACTTT. Protein product: CASSSGQESSYNSPLHF.